The 7 T cell receptor beta chains listed next were all sequenced from one sample in a study of T cell responses to AZD1222 COVID-19 vaccine. Here immunoSEQ multiplex PCR was the method, and the copy in TCRdb shows in-frame clones only, minus some. This table has 60,000 or so clones, about 79% appearing once. The material was peripheral blood, obtained on day 0 of AZD1222 vaccination. These receptors were collected from an adult in good health.

This clone has just a few counts. The genes are TRBV7-9 and TRBJ1-1; D perhaps matches TRBD1 (6 bases). There are 14 residues in the CDR3. CDR1 and CDR2 from the germline V gene are SEHNR and FQNEAQ (reference sequence). Deletions cut 4 bases from V and 0 bases from J, with 9 bases between. CDR3 protein: CASSWGGLNTEAFF. In DNA, the CDR3 is TGTGCCAGCAGCTGGGGGGGCTTGAACACTGAAGCTTTCTTT.

This sequence joins TRBV29-1 and TRBJ2-1, with TRBD2 identical over 9 bases. In germline, CDR1 is SQVTM, CDR2 ANQGSEA. The junction had 6 bases not matched to a gene; V was cut back by 1 base and J by 5 bases. The CDR3 spans 15 residues. CDR3 residues: CSVEGTSGLDNEQFF. CDR3 DNA: TGCAGCGTTGAAGGAACTAGCGGGCTCGACAATGAGCAGTTCTTC.

The chain joins TRBV30 to TRBJ2-7; possibly TRBD1 for D (5 bases). V shed 5 bases and J shed 1 base, with 18 bases lying between them. This CDR3 is built from 15 residues. Germline CDR1 is GTSNPN and CDR2 is SVGIG (reference sequence). The CDR3 loop reads CAWARLYKGSYEQYF. DNA for the CDR3: TGTGCCTGGGCCCGACTCTACAAGGGGTCCTACGAGCAGTACTTC.

The gene calls are TRBV28 and TRBJ1-6; D gene unclear. Germline assignment: CDR1 MDHEN and CDR2 SYDVKM. The length of the CDR3 is 14 residues. V shed 4 bases and J shed 8 bases, with 12 bases lying between them. The CDR3 bases are TGTGCCAGCAGTTCCCCCGGAGAGCATTCACCCCTCCACTTT. This translates into CASSSPGEHSPLHF.

The gene calls are TRBV9 and TRBJ1-3; TRBD1 agrees at 7 bases. The CDR3 consists of 15 residues. CDR1 SGDLS and CDR2 YYNGEE come from the germline V gene. Losses at the gene ends were 4 bases for V and 6 bases for J; bases not matched to a gene: 10. CDR3 loop: CASSPRQGVENTIYF. CDR3 coding DNA: TGTGCCAGCAGCCCGCGGCAGGGGGTAGAAAACACCATATATTTT.

On this clone: In the same sample, other DNA sequences code for this CDR3. This chain connects TRBV4-3 to TRBJ1-4; the match to TRBD1 covers 10 bases. V dropped 0 bases and J dropped 5; count of bases not matched to a gene: 3. The CDR3 covers 16 residues. Germline V gene sequence: CDR1 LGHNA, CDR2 YSLEER. This CDR3 reads CASSQDRGQGNEKLFF. The CDR3 region has the DNA TGCGCCAGCAGCCAAGATAGGGGACAGGGGAATGAAAAACTGTTTTTT.

The chain recombines TRBV5-1 with TRBJ1-1, with D unclear. The CDR3 consists of 14 residues. Germline lookup yields CDR1 SGHRS and CDR2 YFSETQ. Trimming removed 4 bases from V and 1 base from J, with 11 bases in between. CDR3 residues: CASSREVRNTEAFF. The CDR3 nucleotides are TGCGCCAGCAGCCGGGAGGTGAGGAACACTGAAGCTTTCTTT.